Listed here is a single T cell receptor (beta chain). The clone's antigen remains unknown. A commercial ELISA kit detecting HCMV-specific IgG in serum was used to determine HCMV serostatus. Peripheral blood mononuclear cells were isolated from blood by Ficoll density gradient centrifugation. This sample stems from a study of T cells expressing NK-cell markers (TCRdb year 2020). As for the study more broadly: Seven to nine donors provided sorted CD3+CD56+NKG2C+, CD3+CD56+NKG2C- and CD3+CD56-NKG2C+ T-cell subsets, whose TCR beta-chain repertoires were profiled. Among the eight sequenced donors, only one was HCMV-seronegative, while the other seven were HCMV-seropositive. Randomly selected healthy volunteers, three men and five women, were used as the eight sequenced donors. The libraries were sequenced on Illumina HiSeq 2000/2500, MiSeq or NextSeq, producing 2 x 150 bp reads.

TCRdb lists the instrument as Illumina HiSeq 2000. 5'RACE template switching, by which a universal primer site and unique molecular identifiers were added, was used to make TCR beta cDNA libraries. cDNA synthesis was primed from the TCR beta constant segment, followed by two successive PCR amplification steps. In the original analysis: MIGEC was used to demultiplex reads and group reads by UMI, and MiTCR was used to assemble and quantify clonotypes. Only TCR cDNA sequences supported by at least two reads were kept to exclude erroneous sequences. The tcR package was used for downstream repertoire analysis, and clonotypes were matched across fractions by CDR3 nucleotide sequence plus V segment. VDJmatch was used to annotate antigen specificity against VDJdb, with one amino acid substitution in CDR3 allowed. TCRdb reprocessed the reads; each CDR3 protein sequence makes one entry, and DNA is unavailable. The V and J calls shown here were made by TCRdb, not taken from the authors' results. The sample's clone listing holds some 600,000 distinct CDR3 sequences. The ten largest clones take up roughly 3.4% of the sample.

The germline V gene sets CDR1 to MNHEY and CDR2 to SVGEGT. The CDR3 contains 13 residues, cysteine and phenylalanine counted. Only the protein is on record. Overall results and qualifications from the work: Those dominant clonotypes were again the most abundant among CD3+CD56-NKG2C+ cells in a few donors, at 28.3-60.1%. Whether the expanded NKG2C-expressing T cell clones were specific for HCMV antigens remained unclear. For roughly 6 donors, the dominant CD3+CD56+NKG2C+ clonotypes were among the top 10 CD8+ clonotypes and accounted for roughly 1.0-7.5% of CD8+ T cells.

This clonotype originated in a man between 18 and 35 years old in good health. Donor details come from another sample of the same person, matched by shared clones. Recombination linked TRBV6-2 or TRBV6-3 to TRBJ2-5. The sample consisted of blood T cells: a sorted CD56 or NKG2C T cell subset, CD4+ or CD8+ T cells, or bulk PBMC T cells (not recorded which). The CDR3 is CASSYSARETQYF.